This is a list of T cell receptor beta chains from one sample in a study of cytomegalovirus exposure and HLA in healthy donors. The method was immunoSEQ multiplex PCR; TCRdb's version includes in-frame clones alone and lacks a portion of them. The sample shows a few hundred thousand clones, approximately 90% of them seen only once. The sample was PBMCs. These receptor sequences come from a woman aged 18-29 years in good health and CMV-seronegative. Both conserved end residues are part of each CDR3. D genes are given only for firm matches. Clone size is given for some rows only: seen once, a few or many times, or a class if the clone is expanded.

clone size,J gene,V gene,D gene,CDR3 protein,CDR3 DNA
.,TRBJ2-7,TRBV6-1,TRBD1,CASSMGTGSAEQYF,TGTGCCAGCAGTATGGGGACAGGGAGCGCCGAGCAGTACTTC
.,TRBJ1-2,TRBV7-6,TRBD1,CASSEQPGQGFGYTF,TGTGCCAGCAGCGAGCAACCGGGACAGGGCTTTGGCTACACCTTC
.,TRBJ2-7,TRBV5-1,TRBD2,CASRRGGSYEQYF,TGCGCCAGCCGGCGGGGGGGCAGTTACGAGCAGTACTTC
.,TRBJ1-1,TRBV6-1,.,CASSEAQYTEAFF,TGTGCCAGCAGTGAAGCCCAGTACACTGAAGCTTTCTTT
few,TRBJ2-1,TRBV30,.,CAWSAQSGQFF,TGTGCCTGGAGTGCCCAGTCGGGGCAGTTCTTC
once,TRBJ1-3,TRBV5-6,.,CASSLAGWTGNTIYF,TGTGCCAGCAGCTTGGCGGGATGGACTGGAAACACCATATATTTT
.,TRBJ2-7,TRBV11-2,TRBD2,CATLPSGGLSSYEQYF,TGTGCCACCCTTCCTAGCGGGGGTCTTTCCTCCTACGAGCAGTACTTC
.,TRBJ2-7,TRBV27,TRBD2,CASSLRLAGALYEQYF,TGTGCCAGCAGTTTAAGGCTAGCGGGGGCACTCTACGAGCAGTACTTC
.,TRBJ2-1,TRBV6-1,.,CASTGAVYNEQFF,TGTGCCAGCACTGGGGCGGTTTACAATGAGCAGTTCTTC
.,TRBJ1-2,TRBV29-1,TRBD1,CSAGTGGDGYTF,TGCAGCGCAGGGACAGGGGGCGATGGCTACACCTTC
.,TRBJ2-7,TRBV14,TRBD1,CASSQEGTEPYEQYF,TGTGCCAGCAGCCAAGAGGGGACAGAGCCCTACGAGCAGTACTTC
.,TRBJ1-2,TRBV27,.,CASRLTGTATYGYTF,TGTGCCAGCAGACTAACAGGGACGGCAACCTATGGCTACACCTTC
.,TRBJ1-6,TRBV4-1,.,CASSHLNSPLHF,TGCGCCAGCAGCCATTTAAATTCACCCCTCCACTTT
.,TRBJ1-2,TRBV7-6,.,CASSIPANYGYTF,TGTGCCAGCAGCATCCCAGCTAACTATGGCTACACCTTC
.,TRBJ2-2,TRBV2,.,CASRENSGSGVGELFF,TGTGCCAGCAGAGAGAATAGCGGCTCTGGGGTCGGGGAGCTGTTTTTT
.,TRBJ1-1,TRBV6-5,.,CASSYSGGNTEAFF,TGTGCCAGCAGTTACTCAGGCGGTAACACTGAAGCTTTCTTT
.,TRBJ2-1,TRBV29-1,.,CSSWEVSYNEQFF,TGCAGCTCCTGGGAGGTTTCCTACAATGAGCAGTTCTTC
.,TRBJ1-4,TRBV2,TRBD1,CASSYRGGEKLFF,TGTGCCAGCAGTTACAGGGGAGGAGAAAAACTGTTTTTT
.,TRBJ2-7,TRBV5-6,TRBD1,CASSYYRGLFAYEQYF,TGTGCCAGCAGCTACTACAGGGGGCTTTTCGCCTACGAGCAGTACTTC
.,TRBJ2-1,TRBV7-3,TRBD2,CASSVAGGQNEQFF,TGTGCCAGCAGTGTAGCGGGGGGGCAGAATGAGCAGTTCTTC
.,TRBJ1-1,TRBV2,.,CASSDWAGPNTEAFF,TGTGCCAGCAGTGATTGGGCAGGGCCTAACACTGAAGCTTTCTTT